These 2 T cell receptor beta chains were all obtained from the same sample, sequenced in a study of blood T cell repertoires in COVID-19 (dated by TCRdb to 2018 to 2020). Library preparation employed the immunoSEQ multiplex PCR assay. The source is immuneACCESS, and TCRdb retained only in-frame sequences with V and J called. Part of the clones is not carried over; for the studies checked, unresolved V genes explain less than half of this, and the remainder is unexplained. The table for this sample lists tens of thousands of clones; 88% of them were counted only once. The ten largest make up around 2% of the sample. Sequencing was performed on peripheral blood. Receptors were obtained from an elderly woman with active or convalescent COVID-19.

Judged by abundance, this clone is medium-sized. This same CDR3 is encoded by further DNA sequences in the sample. The CDR3 nucleotides read TGTGCCAGCAGCCCCGGACAGGGACGGTACGAGCAGTACTTC. Translated, it gives CASSPGQGRYEQYF. The chain recombines TRBV6-5 with TRBJ2-7; 8 positions match TRBD1. Germline values: CDR1 MNHEY, CDR2 SVGAGI. The CDR3 is 14 residues long. Trimming took 6 bases from V and 4 from J; bases not matched to a gene: 8.

This chain connects TRBV5-1 to TRBJ2-3, with TRBD1 matching 9 bases. The J segment lost 3 bases and the V segment lost 4 bases, leaving 6 bases of the junction unmatched. The CDR3 spans 15 residues. Germline CDR1 SGHRS, CDR2 YFSETQ. CDR3 sequence reads: CASSPGTGRTDTQYF. CDR3 DNA sequence: TGCGCCAGCAGCCCGGGGACAGGGCGTACAGATACGCAGTATTTT. Drawing the rest from reference TRBV5-1 and TRBJ2-3, the complete variable domain is KAGVTQTPRYLIKTRGQQVTLSCSPISGHRSVSWYQQTPGQGLQFLFEYFSETQRNKGNFPGRFSGRQFSNSRSEMNVSTLELGDSALYLCASSPGTGRTDTQYFGPGTRLTVL.